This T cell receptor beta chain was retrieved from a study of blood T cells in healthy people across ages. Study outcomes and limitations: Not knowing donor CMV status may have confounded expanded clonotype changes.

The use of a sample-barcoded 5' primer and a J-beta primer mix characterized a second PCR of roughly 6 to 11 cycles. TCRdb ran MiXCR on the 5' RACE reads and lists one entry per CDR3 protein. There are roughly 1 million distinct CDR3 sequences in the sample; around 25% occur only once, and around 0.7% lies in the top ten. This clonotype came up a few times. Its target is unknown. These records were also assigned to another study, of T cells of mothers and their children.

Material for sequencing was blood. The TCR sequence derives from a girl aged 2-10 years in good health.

Here the CDR3 DNA reads TGTGCCAGCAGTCCTTATACACGGGAGAACACTGAAGCTTTCTTT. Amino acid sequence: CASSPYTRENTEAFF. This chain joins TRBV6-5 and TRBJ1-1; the D is unclear. The V and J ends lost 5 bases and 1 base respectively, with 14 bases between them. Germline V gene lookup returns CDR1 MNHEY and CDR2 SVGAGI. The CDR3 has 15 residues.